This entry lists 10 T cell receptor beta chains sequenced from one sample in a study of post-analysis software for immune sequencing data. Study results and caveats: TRBV5-6, TRBV5-1 and TRBV20-1 belonged to a set of roughly five TRBV segments that were more frequent in patients than controls.

For these receptors, no antigen is known. Incorporated into the TCR beta cDNA libraries were unique molecular identifiers, which served to reduce PCR and sequencing biases. One entry per CDR3 protein results from TCRdb running MiXCR on the PCR reads. The data show 450,000 or so distinct CDR3 sequences, less than 45% seen once. The sample was blood. Receptors originate from a girl aged 5-17 years with multiple sclerosis.

This chain links TRBV3-1 with TRBJ2-3; D is perhaps TRBD1 or TRBD2 (6 bases each). V lost 2 bases and J lost 2, with 14 bases in between. Germline CDR1 reads LGHDT; CDR2 reads YNNKEL (reference sequence). CDR3 length: 16 residues. The CDR3 here is CASSQPLGGTTDTQYF. CDR3 bases: TGTGCCAGCAGCCAACCTTTGGGGGGCACCACAGATACGCAGTATTTT.

The chain recombines TRBV7-9 with TRBJ2-3; 8 bases are a match to TRBD2. This CDR3 comprises 17 residues. With V trimmed by 4 bases and J by 0 bases, 9 bases remained unmatched. Germline CDR1 is SEHNR and CDR2 is FQNEAQ (reference sequence). The CDR3: CASSSRGGSGSTDTQYF. In DNA form, the CDR3 reads TGTGCCAGCAGCTCCCGGGGGGGTAGCGGGAGCACAGATACGCAGTATTTT.

CDR3 sequence reads: CASSLVAREGRDEQFF. The CDR3, as DNA: TGCGCCAGCAGCTTGGTGGCGCGGGAGGGTCGGGATGAGCAGTTCTTC. The chain joins TRBV5-1 to TRBJ2-1; the match to TRBD2 covers 9 bases. Trimming removed 0 bases from V and 8 bases from J; junction bases left unmatched: 9. Per the germline V gene, CDR1 is SGHRS and CDR2 is YFSETQ. This CDR3 region has 16 residues. Combining the CDR3 with reference TRBV5-1 and TRBJ2-1 gives the whole variable domain KAGVTQTPRYLIKTRGQQVTLSCSPISGHRSVSWYQQTPGQGLQFLFEYFSETQRNKGNFPGRFSGRQFSNSRSEMNVSTLELGDSALYLCASSLVAREGRDEQFFGPGTRLTVL.

In its sample, this clonotype was seen a few times. The V call is TRBV12-3 or TRBV12-4, the J call TRBJ2-4; a weak D match, TRBD2 (6 bases). Judging by the DNA end, TRBJ2-5 fits better; the J call may be wrong. The CDR3 runs 13 residues. In DNA, the CDR3 is TGTGCCAGCAGTTTAAACGGGGGAGAGACCCAGTACTTC. Encoded protein: CASSLNGGETQYF.

Written as DNA, the CDR3 is TGCAGTGCTAGAGACCCCGGGACAGGGAGATACGAGCAGTACTTC. Its protein is CSARDPGTGRYEQYF. The J gene is TRBJ2-7, the V gene TRBV20-1; TRBD1 aligns across 9 bases. The CDR3 spans 15 residues. Per the germline V gene, CDR1 is DFQATT and CDR2 is SNEGSKA (reference sequence). V shed 0 bases and J 4 bases; nucleotides not matched to a gene: 7.

V and J are TRBV28 and TRBJ1-1; D not certain. Trimming removed 6 bases at V and 8 bases at J, with 16 bases between. The CDR3 spans 13 residues. Germline values: CDR1 MDHEN, CDR2 SYDVKM. In DNA form, the CDR3 reads TGTGCCAGCAGCCCCTATCGTTTATCGGAAGCTTTCTTT. Protein product: CASSPYRLSEAFF.

The V gene is TRBV29-1, the J gene TRBJ2-1, with D unclear. Germline V gene lookup returns CDR1 SQVTM and CDR2 ANQGSEA. The CDR3 is made up of 13 amino acids. V was trimmed by 6 bases and J by 4 bases, leaving 13 bases between them. The CDR3 sequence is CSVATDPYNEQFF. CDR3 DNA sequence: TGCAGCGTGGCCACGGACCCGTACAATGAGCAGTTCTTC.

This clonotype has only a few counts. V gene TRBV27 combines with J gene TRBJ2-7; a weak D match, TRBD1 (6 bases). V was cut by 3 bases and J by 0 bases, with 12 bases left in between. The CDR3 runs to 15 residues. Germline CDR1 and CDR2: MNHEY and SMNVEV (reference sequence). CDR3 DNA: TGTGCCAGCAGTTTCCGAGGGACAATCTCCTACGAGCAGTACTTC. This gives the protein CASSFRGTISYEQYF.

The rearrangement uses TRBV15 and TRBJ2-1; D tentatively reads TRBD1 or TRBD2 (5 bases each). CDR1 LNHNV and CDR2 YYDKDF come from the germline V gene (reference sequence). V was clipped by 3 bases and J by 0 bases, with 12 bases between them. The CDR3 covers 16 residues. The chain's CDR3 is CATSRRDGYSYNEQFF. Written as DNA, the CDR3 is TGTGCCACCAGCAGGAGGGACGGATACTCCTACAATGAGCAGTTCTTC. The full variable domain, in which reference TRBV15 and TRBJ2-1 provide the parts outside the CDR3, is DAMVIQNPRYQVTQFGKPVTLSCSQTLNHNVMYWYQQKSSQAPKLLFHYYDKDFNNEADTPDNFQSRRPNTSFCFLDIRSPGLGDTAMYLCATSRRDGYSYNEQFFGPGTRLTVL.

This clonotype was detected only a few times. The chain employs TRBV5-1 and TRBJ1-2; TRBD1 is a possible D gene (5 bases). Germline CDR1 and CDR2: SGHRS and YFSETQ. V lost 4 bases and J 6 bases, leaving 13 bases between the germline ends. The CDR3 covers 13 residues. Here the CDR3 reads CASSPGTANGYTF. The CDR3 DNA is TGCGCCAGCAGCCCCGGGACGGCAAATGGCTACACCTTC.